The present T cell receptor beta chain was sequenced within a study of CD8 T cells in ankylosing spondylitis. Findings and caveats of the study: Typical of ankylosing spondylitis blood, it appeared, was a TCR beta motif of under 10 highly homologous variants.

MiXCR was run by TCRdb on the 5' RACE reads, yielding one entry per CDR3 protein. The repertoire holds approximately 290,000 distinct CDR3 sequences, with about 20% as singletons. Deletions cut 5 bases from V and 5 bases from J, with 12 bases between. The CDR3 has 13 residues. This clonotype has only a few counts. The antigen remains unidentified. Sequencing was performed on blood, either unsorted or a sorted T cell fraction (not recorded which). V gene TRBV12-3 or TRBV12-4 combines with J gene TRBJ1-1, with unresolved D. This receptor was taken from a female donor with ankylosing spondylitis or in good health (not recorded which). The CDR3: CASSDSSRTEAFF. CDR3 DNA sequence: TGTGCCAGCAGTGATAGTAGTCGGACTGAAGCTTTCTTT.